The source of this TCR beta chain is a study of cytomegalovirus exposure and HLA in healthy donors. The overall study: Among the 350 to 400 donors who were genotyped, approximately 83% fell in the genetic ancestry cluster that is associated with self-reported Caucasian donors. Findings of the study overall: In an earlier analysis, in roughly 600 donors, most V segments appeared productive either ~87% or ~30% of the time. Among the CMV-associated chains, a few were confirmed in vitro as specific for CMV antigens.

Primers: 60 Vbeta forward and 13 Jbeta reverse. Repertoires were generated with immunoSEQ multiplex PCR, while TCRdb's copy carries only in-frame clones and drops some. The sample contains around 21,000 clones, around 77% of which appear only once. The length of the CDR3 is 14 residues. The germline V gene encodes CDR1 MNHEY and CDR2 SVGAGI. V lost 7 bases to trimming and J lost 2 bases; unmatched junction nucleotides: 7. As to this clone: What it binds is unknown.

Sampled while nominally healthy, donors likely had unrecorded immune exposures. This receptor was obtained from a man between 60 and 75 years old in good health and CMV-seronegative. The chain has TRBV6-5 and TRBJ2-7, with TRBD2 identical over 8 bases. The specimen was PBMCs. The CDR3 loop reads CASKVSSGPYEQYF. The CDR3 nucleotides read TGTGCCAGCAAGGTGTCTAGCGGGCCCTACGAGCAGTACTTC.